This T cell receptor (beta chain) was sequenced during a study of cytomegalovirus exposure and HLA in healthy donors. A few counts support this clone. Its antigen remains unidentified. Trimming removed 3 bases from V and 3 bases from J; junction bases left unmatched: 7. This CDR3 contains 15 residues. Germline V gene data show CDR1 as SGHRS and CDR2 as YFSETQ. Use of 60 Vbeta and 13 Jbeta primers characterized the PCR. Some clones are missing from TCRdb's copy, which holds only in-frame ones; the method was immunoSEQ multiplex PCR. There are around 150,000 clones in the sample; around 77% occur only once, and 1.3% to 1.5% lies in the top ten. Study-level results: An ancestry cluster, one associated with Asian ancestry, reportedly showed fewer N-insertions than the approximately 670-donor mean in a later analysis.

This chain joins TRBV5-1 and TRBJ2-7; 9 bases are a match to TRBD1. Sequenced material: PBMCs. The source of this sequence is a man in his sixties in good health and CMV-seronegative. CDR3 in amino acids: CASSSTGTGFYEQYF. For the CDR3, the DNA is TGCGCCAGCAGCTCCACCGGGACAGGGTTCTACGAGCAGTACTTC.